This T cell receptor beta chain was found in a study of cytomegalovirus exposure and HLA in healthy donors. Points from the study as a whole: Links to common viral pathogens appeared, in a later analysis, for several of the most significant clusters.

This CDR3 region has 16 residues. Germline values: CDR1 MNHEY, CDR2 SVGAGI. V lost 0 bases and J lost 3; bases outside the gene matches: 8. With regard to this clone: Its target is unknown.

The PCR was carried out with 60 Vbeta primers and 13 Jbeta primers. The table came from immunoSEQ multiplex PCR; TCRdb's copy has only in-frame clones and leaves some out. This repertoire shows 150,000 to 200,000 clones, 79% found once; its top ten account for around 1.5%. The sequenced sample consisted of PBMCs. This TCR was recovered from a woman in her 50s in good health and CMV-seronegative. The V call is TRBV6-5, the J call TRBJ2-7, with 7 bases that match TRBD1. CDR3 DNA sequence: TGTGCCAGCAGTTACTCAGTGGGGACAGAGAACTACGAGCAGTACTTC. It translates to CASSYSVGTENYEQYF.